The T cell receptor beta chain described here comes from a study of T cell repertoires in cytomegalovirus infection (dated by TCRdb to between 2018 and 2020). About the study as a whole: The peptide stimulations were aimed at well-studied HLA-B-restricted epitopes as well as recently identified HLA-C-restricted CMV epitopes, whose presentation resists viral immunomodulation. Donor HLA type was relevant to the analysis, as public TCR beta signatures indicated carriage of CMV infection together with the matching HLA type. Results the study describes overall, beyond this receptor: The ex vivo response was dominated by HLA-C-restricted CMV-specific TCR beta clonotypes, which also provided the single most frequent clonotype in two of eight donors. In both this cohort and an independent cohort of a few hundred donors, the cumulative frequency of public TCR beta family members distinguished carriers of CMV infection plus the relevant HLA type.

The sample's treatment or condition label, in plain terms: in vitro stimulation with specific CMV peptide epitopes to enrich CMV-specific T cells. V and J lose 6 bases and 5 bases, and a span of 16 bases separates them. In the germline V gene, CDR1 corresponds to MDHEN and CDR2 to SYDVKM. From cysteine to phenylalanine, the CDR3 is 14 amino acids long. The only DNA kept is the CDR3, 42 bases in frame from the first base. This clonotype has just one count. Its antigen remains undetermined. No qualities accompany the bases; no much larger clone lies one base away. A single read constitutes weak evidence. Data came from an Illumina HiSeq 1500. The public reads were quality trimmed at Q25 with fastp and then assembled into clones with MiXCR by TCRdb, keeping productive beta chains. Records with the same CDR3 protein are collapsed into one entry carrying the most frequent genes and DNA. The sample profile shows 200,000 to 250,000 distinct CDR3 sequences; less than 50% of them were found once. The leading ten clones occupy 55% to 60% of the sample.

This clonotype was sampled from a human donor in good health (CMV status not recorded). Some clones in this sample may be carry-over from other donors' samples. The sequence is built from TRBV28 and TRBJ1-1; no confident D gene assignment can be made. This specimen was CD8+ T cells from cultured PBMCs, taken from culture after CMV antigen stimulation. In nucleotides, the sequence is TGTGCCAGCAGACTCCGGGCCCCTAAAACTGAAGCTTTCTTT. Translated, this is CASRLRAPKTEAFF.